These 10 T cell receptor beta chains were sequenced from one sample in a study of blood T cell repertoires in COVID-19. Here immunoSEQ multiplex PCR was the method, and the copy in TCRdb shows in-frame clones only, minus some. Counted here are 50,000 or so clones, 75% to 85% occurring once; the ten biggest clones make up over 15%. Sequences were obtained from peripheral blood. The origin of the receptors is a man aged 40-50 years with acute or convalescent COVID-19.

The CDR3 region has the DNA TGTGCCAGCAGCCTGGGAACGGGAAGGAATCAGCCCCAGCATTTT. Residues: CASSLGTGRNQPQHF. The chain carries TRBV7-9 and TRBJ1-5, with unresolved D. Germline assignment: CDR1 SEHNR and CDR2 FQNEAQ (reference sequence). V was cut by 5 bases and J by 4 bases, with 15 bases left in between. CDR3 length equals 15 residues.

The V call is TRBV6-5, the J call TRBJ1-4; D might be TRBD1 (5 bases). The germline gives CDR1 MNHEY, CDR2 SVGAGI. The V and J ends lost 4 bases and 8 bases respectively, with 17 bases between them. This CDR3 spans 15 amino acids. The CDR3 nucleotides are TGTGCCAGCAGTTCTCAAAGGGGCGGTAGGGAAAAACTGTTTTTT. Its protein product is CASSSQRGGREKLFF.

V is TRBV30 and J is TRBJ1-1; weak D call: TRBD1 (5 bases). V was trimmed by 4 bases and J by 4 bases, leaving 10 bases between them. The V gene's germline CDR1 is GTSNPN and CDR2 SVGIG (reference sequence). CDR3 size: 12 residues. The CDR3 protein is CAWIMGGTEAFF. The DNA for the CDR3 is TGTGCCTGGATTATGGGGGGCACTGAAGCTTTCTTT.

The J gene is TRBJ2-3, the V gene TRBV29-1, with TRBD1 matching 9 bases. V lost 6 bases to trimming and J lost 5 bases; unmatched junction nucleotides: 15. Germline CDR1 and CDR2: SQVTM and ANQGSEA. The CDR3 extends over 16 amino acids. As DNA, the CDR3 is TGCAGCGTCGTGACCGGGACAGGGACTAAGAAAGATACGCAGTATTTT. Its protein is CSVVTGTGTKKDTQYF.

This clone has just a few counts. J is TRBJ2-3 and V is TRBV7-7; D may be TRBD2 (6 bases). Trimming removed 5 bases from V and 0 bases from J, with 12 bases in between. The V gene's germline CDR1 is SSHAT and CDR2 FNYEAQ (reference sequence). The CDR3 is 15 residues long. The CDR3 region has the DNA TGTGCCAGCAGCCGCGGGGTATCAAGCACAGATACGCAGTATTTT. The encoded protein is CASSRGVSSTDTQYF.

CDR3 residues: CASSLAAGRSYNEQFF. The DNA of the CDR3 is TGTGCCAGCAGCTTAGCAGCCGGTCGCTCCTACAATGAGCAGTTCTTC. V gene TRBV7-9 combines with J gene TRBJ2-1, with unresolved D. The CDR3 consists of 16 residues. The germline V and J ends were trimmed by 0 bases and 0 bases, with 9 bases remaining between them. Per germline, CDR1 SEHNR and CDR2 FQNEAQ (reference sequence).

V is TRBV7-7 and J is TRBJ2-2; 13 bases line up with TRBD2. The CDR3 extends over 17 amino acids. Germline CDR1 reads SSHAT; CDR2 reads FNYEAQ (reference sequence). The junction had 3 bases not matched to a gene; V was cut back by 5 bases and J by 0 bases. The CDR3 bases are TGTGCCAGCAGCCCCGGGACTAGCGGGACGAACACCGGGGAGCTGTTTTTT. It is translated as CASSPGTSGTNTGELFF.

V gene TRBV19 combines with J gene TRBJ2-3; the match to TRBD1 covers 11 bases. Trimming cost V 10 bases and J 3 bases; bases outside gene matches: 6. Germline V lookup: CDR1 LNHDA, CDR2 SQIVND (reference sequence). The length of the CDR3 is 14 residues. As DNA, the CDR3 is TGTGCCACCGCGGGACAGGGGGGTACAGATACGCAGTATTTT. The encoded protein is CATAGQGGTDTQYF.

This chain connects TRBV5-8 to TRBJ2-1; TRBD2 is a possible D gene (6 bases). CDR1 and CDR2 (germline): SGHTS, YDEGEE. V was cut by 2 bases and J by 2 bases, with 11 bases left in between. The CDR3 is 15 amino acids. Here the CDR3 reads CASSFGTQTYNEQFF. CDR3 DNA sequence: TGTGCCAGCAGCTTCGGGACTCAGACCTACAATGAGCAGTTCTTC.

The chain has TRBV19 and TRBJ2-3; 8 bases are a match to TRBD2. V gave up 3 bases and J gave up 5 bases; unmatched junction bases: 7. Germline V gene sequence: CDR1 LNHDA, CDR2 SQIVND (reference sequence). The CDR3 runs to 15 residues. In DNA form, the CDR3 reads TGTGCCAGTAGTATCCGACGGGGGGGCCAAGATACGCAGTATTTT. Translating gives CASSIRRGGQDTQYF.